Shown below are 24 T cell receptor beta chains from a single sample sequenced in a study of radiotherapy plus CTLA-4 blockade in lung cancer. TCRdb's copy holds only in-frame clones and misses some; the assay was immunoSEQ multiplex PCR. Of about 110,000 clones detected, 70% to 90% appear once; the ten largest clones hold roughly 2.5%. This material consisted of peripheral blood, taken from a patient treated with radiotherapy plus ipilimumab. These receptor sequences come from a human donor with non-small cell lung cancer that progressed on radiotherapy plus ipilimumab. Some clones in this sample may be carry-over from other donors' samples.

V gene TRBV6-5 combines with J gene TRBJ1-1; 7 nucleotides align to TRBD1. The CDR3 loop spans 15 amino acids. Germline-derived CDR1 and CDR2 are MNHEY and SVGAGI. V was pared by 3 bases and J by 8 bases, with 12 bases of the junction left unmatched. The CDR3 coding sequence is TGTGCCAGCAGTTATACTAGGGGGCTTCCCCGGGAAGCTTTCTTT. Translating gives CASSYTRGLPREAFF.

The gene calls are TRBV15 and TRBJ1-5; D not certain. V was pared by 5 bases and J by 4 bases, with 6 bases between. CDR3 length: 12 amino acids. Germline values: CDR1 LNHNV, CDR2 YYDKDF (reference sequence). The CDR3 protein is CATSPGNQPQHF. The CDR3 nucleotides read TGTGCCACCAGCCCAGGTAATCAGCCCCAGCATTTT.

The chain has TRBV2 and TRBJ1-1, with 8 bases lining up with TRBD1. The CDR3 contains 16 residues. V trimming: 3 bases; J trimming: 0 bases; junction bases outside the gene matches: 6. The germline gives CDR1 SNHLY, CDR2 FYNNEI. Here the CDR3 reads CASSEGQGALNTEAFF. CDR3 DNA sequence: TGTGCCAGCAGTGAGGGTCAGGGGGCGTTGAACACTGAAGCTTTCTTT.

This clone was found a few times. This chain uses TRBV15 with TRBJ2-6; D is unclear. The length of the CDR3 is 15 residues. V was trimmed by 0 bases and J by 1 base, leaving 4 bases between them. Germline CDR1 and CDR2: LNHNV and YYDKDF (reference sequence). CDR3 in DNA: TGTGCCACCAGCAGAGACAGGTCTGGGGCCAACGTCCTGACTTTC. Its protein is CATSRDRSGANVLTF.

The rearrangement uses TRBV14 and TRBJ1-2, with unresolved D. Trimming removed 3 bases from V and 7 bases from J, with 18 bases in between. CDR1 and CDR2 (germline): SGHDN, FVKESK. This CDR3 contains 15 residues. The CDR3 DNA reads as TGTGCCAGCAGCCACGTACGGACGGACGTCTTTGGCTACACCTTC. It translates to CASSHVRTDVFGYTF. Together with reference TRBV14 and TRBJ1-2, the CDR3 gives the full variable domain: EAGVTQFPSHSVIEKGQTVTLRCDPISGHDNLYWYRRVMGKEIKFLLHFVKESKQDESGMPNNRFLAERTGGTYSTLKVQPAELEDSGVYFCASSHVRTDVFGYTFGSGTRLTVV.

CDR3 protein: CASAWSYGYTF. The CDR3 DNA reads as TGTGCCAGCGCTTGGAGCTATGGCTACACCTTC. The V call is TRBV28, the J call TRBJ1-2; D call uncertain. The germline gives CDR1 MDHEN, CDR2 SYDVKM. CDR3 length equals 11 residues. Trimming stripped 8 bases from V and 4 bases from J, with 8 bases between.

The rearrangement uses TRBV5-5 and TRBJ1-4; TRBD1 matches 11 bases. Unmatched junction bases numbered 6, after V lost 2 bases and J lost 6 bases. In germline, CDR1 is SGHKS, CDR2 YYEKEE (reference sequence). The CDR3 has 16 residues. The chain's CDR3 is CASSLRTGGEYEKLFF. CDR3 coding DNA: TGTGCCAGCAGCTTACGGACAGGGGGCGAGTATGAAAAACTGTTTTTT.

The genes are TRBV5-1 and TRBJ1-2; 8 bases are shared with TRBD1. CDR1 is SGHRS and CDR2 is YFSETQ in the germline V gene. Trimming took 2 bases from V and 6 from J; bases not matched to a gene: 3. CDR3 length equals 13 residues. The CDR3 loop is CASSFGTGNGYTF. DNA of the CDR3: TGCGCCAGCAGCTTCGGGACAGGCAATGGCTACACCTTC.

The chain uses TRBV5-4 and TRBJ1-2; possibly TRBD1 for D (5 bases). The germline CDR1 and CDR2 sequences are SGHNT and YYREEE (reference sequence). The CDR3 is 14 amino acids. Trimming took 0 bases from V and 3 from J, leaving 9 bases between them. The CDR3 region has the DNA TGTGCCAGCAGCTTGGCGACAGACTACTATGGCTACACCTTC. Translation: CASSLATDYYGYTF.

This sequence joins TRBV11-2 and TRBJ2-1; D unresolved. The CDR3 spans 13 residues. V shed 3 bases and J shed 7 bases, with 10 bases lying between them. Germline lookup yields CDR1 SGHAT and CDR2 FQNNGV. CDR3 nucleotides: TGTGCCAGCAGCTTGTTGGATGGGAATGAGCAGTTCTTC. The encoded protein is CASSLLDGNEQFF.

J is TRBJ2-7 and V is TRBV5-1; TRBD1 aligns across 10 bases. After removal of 2 bases from V and 5 bases from J, the junction contained 10 bases not matched to a gene. This CDR3 has 16 amino acids. The V gene's germline CDR1 is SGHRS and CDR2 YFSETQ. The CDR3: CASSLHLDRGQDEQYF. The CDR3 DNA is TGCGCCAGCAGCTTACACCTCGACAGGGGGCAGGACGAGCAGTACTTC.

This clone has only a few counts. The chain carries TRBV7-2 and TRBJ1-5; 7 bases agree with TRBD1. Germline V gene lookup returns CDR1 SGHTA and CDR2 FQGNSA. V lost 4 bases and J lost 1; bases outside the gene matches: 4. The CDR3 has 15 residues. CDR3 loop: CASSSRTGSNQPQHF. As DNA, the CDR3 is TGTGCCAGCAGCTCGCGGACAGGAAGCAATCAGCCCCAGCATTTT.

V gene TRBV6-6 combines with J gene TRBJ2-7, with a weak D call TRBD2 (5 bases). V dropped 0 bases and J dropped 4 bases, with 10 bases sitting between them. The CDR3 runs to 14 residues. CDR1 is MNHNY and CDR2 is SVGAGI in the germline V gene (reference sequence). CDR3 DNA sequence: TGTGCCAGCAGTTACTCGTACGGAGGATACGAGCAGTACTTC. As protein: CASSYSYGGYEQYF.

This chain connects TRBV7-9 to TRBJ2-3; 16 bases fit TRBD2. The CDR3 has 17 residues. J was trimmed by 5 bases and V by 5 bases; bases with no gene match: 7. Germline CDR1 SEHNR, CDR2 FQNEAQ (reference sequence). The DNA of the CDR3 is TGTGCCAGCAGCGGGACTAGCGGGGGGGTTTTTGGAGATACGCAGTATTTT. It specifies CASSGTSGGVFGDTQYF.

This chain links TRBV4-2 with TRBJ2-5; unclear D gene. Germline CDR1 reads LGHNA; CDR2 reads YNFKEQ. Trimming removed 0 bases at V and 4 bases at J, with 12 bases between. The CDR3 sequence is 15 residues long. The CDR3 loop reads CASSQDRTDGETQYF. The CDR3 bases are TGTGCCAGCAGCCAAGATCGAACTGACGGAGAGACCCAGTACTTC.

This chain connects TRBV11-2 to TRBJ1-5, with 8 bases aligning to TRBD1. The germline V gene encodes CDR1 SGHAT and CDR2 FQNNGV. The CDR3 length is 19 residues. V shed 1 base, J shed 2 bases, and the junction held 13 bases outside the gene matches. The CDR3 region has the DNA TGTGCCAGCAGCTTAGGGACTGGACAGGGAAACAGGGGCAATCAGCCCCAGCATTTT. This gives the protein CASSLGTGQGNRGNQPQHF. Full variable domain (remainder filled in from reference TRBV11-2 and TRBJ1-5): EAGVAQSPRYKIIEKRQSVAFWCNPISGHATLYWYQQILGQGPKLLIQFQNNGVVDDSQLPKDRFSAERLKGVDSTLKIQPAKLEDSAVYLCASSLGTGQGNRGNQPQHFGDGTRLSIL.

The V and J genes are TRBV28 and TRBJ1-5; D not resolved. V was cut by 3 bases and J by 4 bases, with 10 bases left in between. The CDR3 consists of 14 residues. Germline V gene data show CDR1 as MDHEN and CDR2 as SYDVKM. CDR3 sequence reads: CASSFGIRNQPQHF. The CDR3 region has the DNA TGTGCCAGCAGTTTCGGGATTCGGAATCAGCCCCAGCATTTT.

This rearrangement joins TRBV7-2 to TRBJ1-1, with D possibly matching TRBD1 (6 bases). The CDR3 spans 16 residues. The V and J ends lost 6 bases and 2 bases respectively, with 19 bases between them. Germline CDR1 is SGHTA and CDR2 is FQGNSA. CDR3 bases: TGTGCCAGCAGTCCAGACCGGGACACAATTAACACTGAAGCTTTCTTT. Protein: CASSPDRDTINTEAFF. The variable domain in full, with the rest retrieved from reference TRBV7-2 and TRBJ1-1, is GAGVSQSPSNKVTEKGKDVELRCDPISGHTALYWYRQSLGQGLEFLIYFQGNSAPDKSGLPSDRFSAERTGGSVSTLTIQRTQQEDSAVYLCASSPDRDTINTEAFFGQGTRLTVV.

This clone appeared once. The gene calls are TRBV19 and TRBJ2-5; TRBD2 aligns across 8 bases. The germline V gene has CDR1 LNHDA and CDR2 SQIVND (reference sequence). The CDR3 is 18 amino acids. V lost 3 bases and J lost 7; bases outside the gene matches: 19. The CDR3 loop is CASSIRGGPGRPRVTQYF. The CDR3 DNA is TGTGCCAGTAGTATTCGCGGGGGGCCCGGGCGCCCACGGGTGACCCAGTACTTC. The full variable domain, completed using reference TRBV19 and TRBJ2-5, is DGGITQSPKYLFRKEGQNVTLSCEQNLNHDAMYWYRQDPGQGLRLIYYSQIVNDFQKGDIAEGYSVSREKKESFPLTVTSAQKNPTAFYLCASSIRGGPGRPRVTQYFGPGTRLLVL.

This clone has just a few counts. The chain joins TRBV19 to TRBJ2-7, with D perhaps TRBD2 (7 bases). Germline V lookup: CDR1 LNHDA, CDR2 SQIVND (reference sequence). There are 14 residues in the CDR3. V was shortened by 2 bases and J by 3 bases, with 11 bases between the two germline ends. The CDR3 region is CASSIRGADYEQYF. The CDR3 DNA reads as TGTGCCAGTAGTATACGGGGGGCCGACTACGAGCAGTACTTC.

The chain carries TRBV11-1 and TRBJ2-1, with D uncertain. Germline V CDR1 and CDR2: SGHAT, FQDESV (reference sequence). Trimming left V 0 bases short and J 0 bases short, with 9 bases between. This CDR3 comprises 16 residues. The CDR3 nucleotides are TGTGCCAGCAGCTTAGCGCTTGCGGCCTCCTACAATGAGCAGTTCTTC. The encoded protein is CASSLALAASYNEQFF. Full variable domain (missing parts from reference TRBV11-1 and TRBJ2-1): EAEVAQSPRYKITEKSQAVAFWCDPISGHATLYWYRQILGQGPELLVQFQDESVVDDSQLPKDRFSAERLKGVDSTLKIQPAELGDSAMYLCASSLALAASYNEQFFGPGTRLTVL.

The V call is TRBV4-3, the J call TRBJ2-3, with 8 bases fitting TRBD2. The V gene end was trimmed by 0 bases and the J gene end by 1 base; junction bases not matched to a gene: 9. Germline lookup yields CDR1 LGHNA and CDR2 YSLEER. This CDR3 contains 18 residues. In DNA, the CDR3 is TGCGCCAGCAGCCAAGAAAGAGCTAGCGGGTACCGCACAGATACGCAGTATTTT. Encoded protein: CASSQERASGYRTDTQYF.

The chain joins TRBV18 to TRBJ2-6; possibly TRBD1 for D (6 bases). Germline CDR1 reads KGHSH; CDR2 reads LQKENI. V lost 6 bases, J lost 1 base, and 10 bases lay in between. This CDR3 has 15 residues. DNA for the CDR3: TGTGCCAGCTCCCAAGGACAGTCTGGGGCCAACGTCCTGACTTTC. Amino acids: CASSQGQSGANVLTF.

This chain connects TRBV2 to TRBJ2-2; D is unclear. The V gene's germline CDR1 is SNHLY and CDR2 FYNNEI. Trimming shortened V by 3 bases and J by 1 base, and 3 bases separated the two germline ends. This CDR3 contains 13 residues. CDR3 loop: CASSEGNTGELFF. In DNA, the CDR3 is TGTGCCAGCAGTGAGGGGAACACCGGGGAGCTGTTTTTT.